The 32 T cell receptor beta chains below come from one sample, sequenced in a study of blood T cell repertoires in COVID-19. TCRdb's table, derived via immunoSEQ multiplex PCR, lists solely in-frame clones and lacks some. The sample lists some 220,000 clones, 75% to 85% occurring once. Material: peripheral blood. The receptor set was obtained from a young woman with COVID-19, enrolled during active disease.

This chain joins TRBV7-9 and TRBJ1-5; 7 nucleotides line up with TRBD1. Germline V gene data show CDR1 as SEHNR and CDR2 as FQNEAQ (reference sequence). Trimming cost V 5 bases and J 4 bases; bases outside gene matches: 5. The CDR3 is 14 residues long. The CDR3 region has the DNA TGTGCCAGCAGCGACTACAGGGGAAATCAGCCCCAGCATTTT. Its translation: CASSDYRGNQPQHF.

The genes are TRBV6-5 and TRBJ1-3; D call uncertain. V shed 5 bases and J shed 3 bases, with 14 bases lying between them. This CDR3 spans 15 amino acids. Germline V gene data show CDR1 as MNHEY and CDR2 as SVGAGI. CDR3 nucleotide sequence: TGTGCCAGCAGTACGGGGTTAGACAATGGAAACACCATATATTTT. Translated, it gives CASSTGLDNGNTIYF.

The V call is TRBV7-2, the J call TRBJ1-1, with no clear D. CDR1 and CDR2 from the germline V gene are SGHTA and FQGNSA. The CDR3 has 14 residues. V shed 2 bases and J shed 2 bases, with 9 bases lying between them. This CDR3 is CASSLRQSNTEAFF. The CDR3 DNA follows: TGTGCCAGCAGCTTACGACAATCTAACACTGAAGCTTTCTTT.

As for this clone: One end of the junction varies from germline; a read error may be responsible. V usage is TRBV7-2 and J usage is TRBJ2-7, with no clear D. The CDR3 sequence is 15 residues long. Germline V gene lookup returns CDR1 SGHTA and CDR2 FQGNSA. CDR3 nucleotides: TGTGCCAGCAGCTTAACCTCGACTGCCTCCCACGAGCAGTACTTC. It translates to CASSLTSTASHEQYF. Using reference TRBV7-2 and TRBJ2-7 for the parts outside the CDR3, the full variable domain is GAGVSQSPSNKVTEKGKDVELRCDPISGHTALYWYRQSLGQGLEFLIYFQGNSAPDKSGLPSDRFSAERTGGSVSTLTIQRTQQEDSAVYLCASSLTSTASHEQYFGPGTRLTVT.

In its sample, this clone was seen a few times. The rearrangement joins TRBV18 to TRBJ1-1; D possibly corresponds to TRBD1 (5 bases). Germline V gene lookup returns CDR1 KGHSH and CDR2 LQKENI. V was shortened by 3 bases and J by 7 bases, with 9 bases between the two germline ends. The CDR3 contains 12 residues. The CDR3 bases are TGTGCCAGCTCACCTGACAGCGTTGAAGCTTTCTTT. It specifies CASSPDSVEAFF.

This clone appeared once. This chain uses TRBV3-1 (or the pseudogene TRBV3-2) with TRBJ2-5, with 7 bases identical to TRBD2. This CDR3 has 14 residues. Germline CDR1 reads LGHDT; CDR2 reads YNNKEL (reference sequence). Germline trimming cut 1 base from V and 7 bases from J; bases unmatched to any gene: 6. The CDR3 here is CASSQASGPGTQYF. For the CDR3, the DNA is TGTGCCAGCAGCCAAGCTAGCGGCCCGGGGACCCAGTACTTC.

This rearrangement joins TRBV6-1 to TRBJ2-5; D is ambiguous. V was pared by 2 bases and J by 2 bases, with 18 bases between. The CDR3 runs to 17 residues. Germline CDR1 MNHNS, CDR2 SASEGT. The CDR3 is CASSEQFLEALQETQYF. In DNA form, the CDR3 reads TGTGCCAGCAGTGAACAGTTTTTAGAGGCCTTACAAGAGACCCAGTACTTC.

The chain recombines TRBV27 with TRBJ2-3; 9 nucleotides line up with TRBD1. The V segment lost 7 bases and the J segment 6 bases; nucleotides outside the gene matches: 5. The CDR3 loop spans 13 amino acids. Germline V gene data show CDR1 as MNHEY and CDR2 as SMNVEV (reference sequence). CDR3 nucleotide sequence: TGTGCCAGCACCGGACAGGGGACGGATACGCAGTATTTT. Amino acid sequence: CASTGQGTDTQYF.

The J gene is TRBJ2-1, the V gene TRBV7-9; TRBD2 agrees at 10 bases. The germline V gene has CDR1 SEHNR and CDR2 FQNEAQ (reference sequence). V shed 2 bases, J shed 8 bases, and the junction held 15 bases outside the gene matches. The CDR3 totals 18 residues. CDR3 nucleotide sequence: TGTGCCAGCAGCTTAATACGATCGGCTAGCGGGAGTACGGATGAGCAGTTCTTC. The encoded protein is CASSLIRSASGSTDEQFF.

V is TRBV10-3 and J is TRBJ2-1, with D possibly TRBD2 on 6 matching bases. Germline V gives CDR1 ENHRY, CDR2 SYGVKD. The CDR3 consists of 13 residues. With 2 bases removed from V and 8 bases from J, the gap between germline ends came to 10 bases. This chain's CDR3 is CAISEGRDDEQFF. The CDR3 DNA sequence: TGTGCCATCAGTGAGGGGCGGGACGATGAGCAGTTCTTC.

CDR3 loop: CASGLAGAGELFF. The CDR3 coding sequence is TGTGCCAGCGGCCTAGCGGGAGCCGGGGAGCTGTTTTTT. This chain uses TRBV6-6 with TRBJ2-2; 10 bases match TRBD2. The CDR3 covers 13 residues. The germline V gene has CDR1 MNHNY and CDR2 SVGAGI (reference sequence). With 8 bases clipped from V and 6 bases from J, the junction kept 3 bases outside the gene matches.

This clone was seen once. The chain uses TRBV6-2 or TRBV6-3 and TRBJ2-2, with 8 bases matching TRBD1. Trimming cost V 5 bases and J 0 bases; bases outside gene matches: 5. The CDR3 is 16 residues long. Looked up from germline, CDR1 is MNHEY and CDR2 is SVGEGT. The CDR3 DNA reads TGTGCCAGCAGTCTGGGACAGGCAACGAACACCGGGGAGCTGTTTTTT. Amino acid sequence: CASSLGQATNTGELFF.

The chain is built from TRBV27 and TRBJ1-2; 8 bases line up with TRBD1. This CDR3 contains 14 residues. Germline trimming cut 3 bases from V and 5 bases from J; bases unmatched to any gene: 5. Germline V gene lookup returns CDR1 MNHEY and CDR2 SMNVEV (reference sequence). This CDR3 is CASSLVTGDYGYTF. The CDR3 bases are TGTGCCAGCAGTTTGGTGACAGGGGATTATGGCTACACCTTC.

The chain has TRBV29-1 and TRBJ1-4; 12 bases align to TRBD1. J lost 8 bases, V lost 0 bases, and 4 bases had no gene match. The CDR3 length is 15 residues. Germline lookup yields CDR1 SQVTM and CDR2 ANQGSEA. The DNA for the CDR3 is TGCAGCGTTGAAGATCGGGGACAGGGGGCGGAAAAACTGTTTTTT. It translates to CSVEDRGQGAEKLFF. Based on the CDR3 plus reference TRBV29-1 and TRBJ1-4, the full variable domain is SAVISQKPSRDICQRGTSLTIQCQVDSQVTMMFWYRQQPGQSLTLIATANQGSEATYESGFVIDKFPISRPNLTFSTLTVSNMSPEDSSIYLCSVEDRGQGAEKLFFGSGTQLSVL.

Here the CDR3 reads CASSVGTSGRDTQYF. In DNA, the CDR3 is TGCGCCAGCAGCGTCGGGACTAGCGGTAGAGATACGCAGTATTTT. The chain recombines TRBV5-1 with TRBJ2-3; TRBD2 aligns across 11 bases. The germline V gene encodes CDR1 SGHRS and CDR2 YFSETQ. This CDR3 has 15 residues. Trimming at V came to 4 bases and at J to 5 bases, leaving 6 bases not matched to a gene.

This chain connects TRBV29-1 to TRBJ2-5; 9 nucleotides match TRBD1. The CDR3 is 13 amino acids. With 4 bases clipped from V and 6 bases from J, the junction kept 6 bases outside the gene matches. Germline CDR1 reads SQVTM; CDR2 reads ANQGSEA. CDR3 region: CSVGGTGLQTQYF. For the CDR3, the DNA is TGCAGCGTTGGGGGGACAGGGCTGCAGACCCAGTACTTC.

The rearrangement joins TRBV7-9 to TRBJ2-2; D gene unclear. The CDR3 loop spans 12 amino acids. The germline V gene has CDR1 SEHNR and CDR2 FQNEAQ (reference sequence). The V end was cut by 2 bases, the J end by 5 bases, with 3 bases between. CDR3 DNA sequence: TGTGCCAGCAGCTTATCGACCGGGGAGCTGTTTTTT. Translation: CASSLSTGELFF.

The gene calls are TRBV19 and TRBJ2-3, with 12 bases aligning to TRBD2. Germline V gene data show CDR1 as LNHDA and CDR2 as SQIVND (reference sequence). The V gene end was trimmed by 6 bases and the J gene end by 6 bases; junction bases not matched to a gene: 7. There are 15 residues in the CDR3. The CDR3 reads CASSQRTSGKDTQYF. CDR3 bases: TGTGCCAGTAGCCAGAGGACTAGCGGGAAGGATACGCAGTATTTT.

This sequence joins TRBV6-2 or TRBV6-3 and TRBJ2-3; 8 nucleotides agree with TRBD2. The germline CDR1 and CDR2 sequences are MNHEY and SVGEGT. V lost 2 bases to trimming and J lost 8 bases; unmatched junction nucleotides: 9. This CDR3 spans 15 amino acids. The CDR3 loop reads CASSYLAGRAGTQYF. CDR3 coding DNA: TGTGCCAGCAGTTACCTAGCGGGTAGGGCGGGTACGCAGTATTTT.

The genes are TRBV4-3 and TRBJ2-3, with D hard to call. The V and J ends lost 0 bases and 0 bases respectively, with 7 bases between them. Germline V gene lookup returns CDR1 LGHNA and CDR2 YSLEER. The CDR3 length is 15 residues. The CDR3 loop is CASSQDRRSTDTQYF. The CDR3 nucleotides are TGCGCCAGCAGCCAAGATCGGCGGAGCACAGATACGCAGTATTTT.

V gene TRBV28 combines with J gene TRBJ1-4; the match to TRBD1 covers 7 bases. Per germline, CDR1 MDHEN and CDR2 SYDVKM. V shed 3 bases, J shed 13 bases, and the junction held 11 bases outside the gene matches. This CDR3 comprises 14 residues. In DNA form, the CDR3 reads TGTGCCAGCAGTTTCAACTCCCGGGCAGGGGGACTGTTTTTT. Its protein product is CASSFNSRAGGLFF.

This chain links TRBV29-1 with TRBJ2-7, with D possibly TRBD2 on 6 matching bases. Trimming removed 0 bases from V and 1 base from J, with 10 bases in between. CDR3 length: 14 amino acids. Germline CDR1 is SQVTM and CDR2 is ANQGSEA. The CDR3: CSVEETRLSYEQYF. DNA of the CDR3: TGCAGCGTTGAAGAGACTAGGCTGTCCTACGAGCAGTACTTC.

Concerning this clone: The same CDR3 arises from other DNA sequences in this sample as well. This chain links TRBV6-5 with TRBJ1-1, with 8 bases aligning to TRBD1. Germline V CDR1 and CDR2: MNHEY, SVGAGI. The CDR3 has 13 residues. V lost 6 bases to trimming and J lost 4 bases; unmatched junction nucleotides: 4. This CDR3 is CASRPTGGTEAFF. CDR3 in DNA: TGTGCCAGCAGACCCACAGGGGGCACTGAAGCTTTCTTT.

This chain links TRBV9 with TRBJ1-1, with D possibly TRBD1 on 6 matching bases. This CDR3 is 14 amino acids long. Germline V CDR1 and CDR2: SGDLS, YYNGEE. Between the trimmed V and J ends, which lost 2 bases and 6 bases, there was a span of 14 bases. CDR3 sequence: CASSVTGFGAEAFF. In DNA form, the CDR3 reads TGTGCCAGCAGCGTCACAGGGTTCGGGGCTGAAGCTTTCTTT.

The rearrangement links TRBV5-1 to TRBJ1-4; a weak D match, TRBD1 (6 bases). V was clipped by 4 bases and J by 2 bases, with 18 bases between them. Germline values: CDR1 SGHRS, CDR2 YFSETQ. This CDR3 is built from 17 residues. The CDR3 protein is CASSLAVAGATNEKLFF. The CDR3 region has the DNA TGCGCCAGCAGCCTGGCAGTCGCAGGGGCCACTAATGAAAAACTGTTTTTT.

The chain links TRBV6-5 to TRBJ1-1; D might be TRBD1 (6 bases). V lost 6 bases and J lost 4, with 12 bases in between. CDR1 MNHEY and CDR2 SVGAGI come from the germline V gene. The CDR3 runs to 13 residues. The CDR3 DNA reads TGTGCCAGCAGCTTATCAGGGGCCACTGAAGCTTTCTTT. As protein: CASSLSGATEAFF.

In its sample, this clone was seen a few times. The genes are TRBV7-3 and TRBJ1-6; the D is unclear. The CDR3 has 14 residues. Trimming stripped 2 bases from V and 11 bases from J, with 13 bases between. Germline CDR1 reads SGHTA; CDR2 reads FQGTGA. The CDR3 DNA follows: TGTGCCAGCAGCTTATATGGACTTACGGCACCCCTCCACTTT. The encoded protein is CASSLYGLTAPLHF.

This clone was observed once. J is TRBJ2-5 and V is TRBV19; tentatively, D is TRBD1 (6 bases). The CDR3 loop spans 14 amino acids. CDR1 is LNHDA and CDR2 is SQIVND in the germline V gene (reference sequence). V lost 7 bases and J lost 5, with 17 bases in between. As DNA, the CDR3 is TGTGCCAGTAAAAGCGCAGGGGATACGGAGACCCAGTACTTC. This sequence encodes CASKSAGDTETQYF.

This clone was detected only a few times. V and J are TRBV18 and TRBJ2-7, with 9 positions matching TRBD1. The CDR3 has 14 amino acids. The germline V gene encodes CDR1 KGHSH and CDR2 LQKENI. Trimming took 5 bases from V and 3 from J; bases not matched to a gene: 5. CDR3 amino acids: CASSEGQGLYEQYF. DNA for the CDR3: TGTGCCAGCTCAGAGGGACAGGGACTCTACGAGCAGTACTTC.

This chain uses TRBV28 with TRBJ1-2; 10 nucleotides agree with TRBD1. Germline CDR1 reads MDHEN; CDR2 reads SYDVKM. The V gene end was trimmed by 6 bases and the J gene end by 2 bases; junction bases not matched to a gene: 6. This CDR3 contains 15 residues. CDR3 coding DNA: TGTGCCAGCAGCGGAGGACAGGGGGTAAACTATGGCTACACCTTC. Translated: CASSGGQGVNYGYTF.

J is TRBJ2-3 and V is TRBV7-7, with D possibly matching TRBD1 (6 bases). V lost 1 base, J lost 3 bases, and 8 bases lay in between. The CDR3 consists of 14 residues. Germline V lookup: CDR1 SSHAT, CDR2 FNYEAQ (reference sequence). The CDR3 region has the DNA TGTGCCAGCAGCTTAGGGACAGAGACAGATACGCAGTATTTT. Translated: CASSLGTETDTQYF.

This sequence joins TRBV11-2 and TRBJ2-7; 11 nucleotides align to TRBD2. In germline, CDR1 is SGHAT, CDR2 FQNNGV. There are 15 residues in the CDR3. The J segment lost 3 bases and the V segment lost 5 bases, leaving 6 bases of the junction unmatched. CDR3 sequence reads: CASSRGTSGGYEQYF. The CDR3 nucleotides read TGTGCCAGCAGCCGAGGCACTAGCGGGGGCTACGAGCAGTACTTC.